This TCR beta chain was sequenced during a study of blood T cell repertoires in COVID-19. Study details: Donors in the United States, Italy and Spain gave samples during acute or convalescent COVID-19. From T cells, B-cell-depleted T cells, or PBMCs came the material, which was cDNA or gDNA.

As handled by the study authors: Amplification with reference gene primers provided the estimates of nucleated cell counts. Here immunoSEQ multiplex PCR was the method, and the copy in TCRdb shows in-frame clones only, minus some. Clone size and V and J calls were adopted from that table, with D and trimming inferred from the DNA. The profile shows 150,000 to 180,000 clones, 60% to 85% of them singletons. Regarding this clone: Germline is not matched at one junction end, which may reflect a read error.

The CDR3 runs 16 residues. Germline CDR1 SGHTS, CDR2 YDEGEE. The V call is TRBV5-8, the J call TRBJ1-4, with D maybe TRBD1 (5 bases). This receptor was identified in an elderly man with acute or convalescent COVID-19. Sequenced: peripheral blood. The CDR3 bases are TGTGCCAGTAGCTCAGGGTTAATTGGAAATAATGAAAAACTGTTTTTT. Encoded protein: CASSSGLIGNNEKLFF.